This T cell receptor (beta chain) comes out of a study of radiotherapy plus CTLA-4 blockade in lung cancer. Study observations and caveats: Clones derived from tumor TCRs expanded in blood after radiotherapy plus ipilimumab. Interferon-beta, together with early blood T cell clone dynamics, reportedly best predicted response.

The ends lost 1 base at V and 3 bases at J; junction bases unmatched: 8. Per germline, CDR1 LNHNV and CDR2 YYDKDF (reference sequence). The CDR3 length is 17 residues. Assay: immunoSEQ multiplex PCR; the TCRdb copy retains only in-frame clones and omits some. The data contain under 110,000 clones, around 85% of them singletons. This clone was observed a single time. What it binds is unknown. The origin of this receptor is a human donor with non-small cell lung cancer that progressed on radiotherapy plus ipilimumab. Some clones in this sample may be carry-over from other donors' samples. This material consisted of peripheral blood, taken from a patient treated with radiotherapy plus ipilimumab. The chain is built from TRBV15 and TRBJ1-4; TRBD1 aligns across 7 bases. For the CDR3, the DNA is TGTGCCACCAGCAGAGTGGGCCGGCAGGGGGCTAATGAAAAACTGTTTTTT. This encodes CATSRVGRQGANEKLFF.